This T cell receptor (beta chain) comes out of a study of T cell responses to AZD1222 COVID-19 vaccine. Study outcomes and limitations: Dominant at 160-218 and 743-854, vaccine-associated CD4 TCRs also spanned spike. Seropositive status at baseline applied to only 6 or 7 AZD1222 recipients. The donors showed a predominance of white British ancestry and of females, with possible underestimation of clonal diversity.

Profiled with immunoSEQ multiplex PCR; TCRdb holds only in-frame clones, not every one. The sample has hundreds of thousands of clones; approximately 94% are singletons. As for this clone: The antigen remains unidentified.

The sample consisted of peripheral blood, taken on day 0 of MenACWY control vaccination. The origin of this receptor is an adult in good health.

The CDR3 DNA reads as TGTGCCAGCAGGATTCCAGGGGGCGAGCAGTACTTC. As protein: CASRIPGGEQYF. V and J are TRBV27 and TRBJ2-7; TRBD1 agrees at 7 bases. This CDR3 is 12 amino acids long. V was clipped by 6 bases and J by 6 bases; unmatched bases: 5. Germline V gives CDR1 MNHEY, CDR2 SMNVEV (reference sequence).